A single sample gave rise to the 22 T cell receptor beta chains below, sequenced in a study of Ad26.COV2.S vaccination and SARS-CoV-2 variants. Only in-frame clones appear in the TCRdb table, and some are missing; sequencing was by immunoSEQ multiplex PCR. The sample records some 370,000 clones, roughly 80% being singletons. Treatment in this sample: roughly 20 received Ad26.COV2.S at low or high dose, single or two shots; a few received placebo; per-sample allocation not given. Sampling happened 63 days after the first vaccine or placebo injection. This specimen consisted of peripheral blood, obtained in a trial of Ad26.COV2.S vaccine versus placebo. Receptors originate from a person aged 18-60 years who received the Ad26.COV2.S COVID-19 vaccine or a placebo.

Notes on this clone: The germline gene is not matched at one end of the junction; a read error may be the cause. The J gene is TRBJ1-1, the V gene TRBV6-5; D is unclear. Germline V gives CDR1 MNHEY, CDR2 SVGAGI. This CDR3 is 13 amino acids long. In DNA, the CDR3 is TGTGCCAGCAGTTACTATCCTAACAGTGAAGCTTTCTTT. Protein: CASSYYPNSEAFF.

CDR3 in DNA: TGTGCCAGCAGTCAGGACAGGTCCTCCTACGAGCAGTACTTC. It specifies CASSQDRSSYEQYF. The rearrangement uses TRBV6-5 and TRBJ2-7, with 7 positions matching TRBD1. V lost 5 bases to trimming and J lost 0 bases; unmatched junction nucleotides: 4. Germline V lookup: CDR1 MNHEY, CDR2 SVGAGI. This CDR3 has 14 residues.

The chain employs TRBV19 and TRBJ1-5; weak D call: TRBD1 (5 bases). Germline CDR1 reads LNHDA; CDR2 reads SQIVND (reference sequence). CDR3 length: 14 amino acids. Trimming removed 6 bases from V and 1 base from J, with 10 bases in between. The CDR3 DNA follows: TGTGCCAGTAGGACTCCAGGGAGCAATCAGCCCCAGCATTTT. Translation: CASRTPGSNQPQHF.

With regard to this clone: Distinct nucleotide sequences in the sample also encode this CDR3. The chain employs TRBV11-2 and TRBJ2-7; 8 bases fit TRBD1. V was pared by 0 bases and J by 0 bases, with 1 base of the junction left unmatched. The CDR3 is 15 amino acids. The germline CDR1 and CDR2 sequences are SGHAT and FQNNGV. The CDR3 here is CASSLEGTGSYEQYF. The CDR3 DNA follows: TGTGCCAGCAGCTTAGAGGGGACAGGCTCCTACGAGCAGTACTTC.

This chain's CDR3 is CASRGSVLSTEAFF. The DNA for the CDR3 is TGTGCCAGCAGGGGCAGCGTTCTTTCCACTGAAGCTTTCTTT. This chain connects TRBV6-5 to TRBJ1-1; D remains ambiguous. The germline V gene has CDR1 MNHEY and CDR2 SVGAGI. Trimming took 6 bases from V and 4 from J, leaving 15 bases between them. The CDR3 totals 14 residues.

The J gene is TRBJ2-2, the V gene TRBV5-4, with unresolved D. V was clipped by 5 bases and J by 0 bases, with 14 bases between them. CDR3 length: 16 amino acids. Germline V gene data show CDR1 as SGHNT and CDR2 as YYREEE (reference sequence). CDR3 nucleotides: TGTGCCAGCAGGCCCGGCCCCTCACCGAACACCGGGGAGCTGTTTTTT. Translation gives CASRPGPSPNTGELFF. Using reference TRBV5-4 and TRBJ2-2 for the parts outside the CDR3, the full variable domain is ETGVTQSPTHLIKTRGQQVTLRCSSQSGHNTVSWYQQALGQGPQFIFQYYREEENGRGNFPPRFSGLQFPNYSSELNVNALELDDSALYLCASRPGPSPNTGELFFGEGSRLTVL.

V is TRBV14 and J is TRBJ1-1, with 9 positions matching TRBD1. The CDR3 is 18 amino acids. Losses at the gene ends were 1 base for V and 5 bases for J; bases not matched to a gene: 14. The V gene's germline CDR1 is SGHDN and CDR2 FVKESK. Written as DNA, the CDR3 is TGTGCCAGCAGCCAAGCCTTCGACAGGGGGACCCTATTTACTGAAGCTTTCTTT. This codes for CASSQAFDRGTLFTEAFF.

The gene calls are TRBV19 and TRBJ2-2; D call uncertain. The CDR3 runs to 14 residues. V dropped 10 bases and J dropped 2 bases, with 14 bases sitting between them. CDR1 is LNHDA, CDR2 SQIVND, per germline (reference sequence). This chain's CDR3 is CATRRRLNTGELFF. The CDR3 nucleotides are TGTGCCACTCGTAGACGGCTTAACACCGGGGAGCTGTTTTTT.

In this sample, this clone turned up a few times. V usage is TRBV27 and J usage is TRBJ1-5; 8 nucleotides agree with TRBD1. Per the germline V gene, CDR1 is MNHEY and CDR2 is SMNVEV (reference sequence). This CDR3 has 17 residues. J was trimmed by 4 bases and V by 0 bases; bases with no gene match: 8. The CDR3 sequence is CASSLSKVRGLNQPQHF. DNA for the CDR3: TGTGCCAGCAGTTTATCGAAAGTCAGGGGGCTAAATCAGCCCCAGCATTTT.

The chain uses TRBV7-9 and TRBJ2-2; D is unresolved. Trimming cost V 2 bases and J 6 bases, with 13 bases left between them. Looked up from germline, CDR1 is SEHNR and CDR2 is FQNEAQ (reference sequence). This CDR3 comprises 15 residues. The DNA for the CDR3 is TGTGCCAGCAGCTTATCGATCACTCGCCCCGGGGAGCTGTTTTTT. It is translated as CASSLSITRPGELFF.

The chain joins TRBV12-3 or TRBV12-4 to TRBJ2-1; D could derive from TRBD1 or TRBD2 (6 bases each). The CDR3 extends over 12 amino acids. V lost 5 bases and J lost 11, with 13 bases in between. For the CDR3, the DNA is TGTGCCAGCAGTCCCGTACGGGGGCAGCAGTTCTTC. Protein product: CASSPVRGQQFF.

Comment on this clone: The DNA is omitted, as the CDR3 cannot be located on it reliably, and the CDR3 follows TCRdb's listing. This CDR3 is CASSSLEFGGGSVF. V usage is TRBV6-2 or TRBV6-3 and J usage is TRBJ2-1; the D call TRBD2 from the table was never checked on the DNA. The CDR3 comprises 14 residues, both ends counted. The germline gives CDR1 MNHEY, CDR2 SVGEGT.

This clone was detected only a few times. The CDR3 here is CASSLYRTDTDTQYF. In nucleotides, the CDR3 is TGTGCCAGCAGCTTATACCGGACAGACACAGATACGCAGTATTTT. This rearrangement joins TRBV7-2 to TRBJ2-3; weak D call: TRBD1 (6 bases). The CDR3 totals 15 residues. V was clipped by 2 bases and J by 2 bases, with 11 bases between them. The germline V gene encodes CDR1 SGHTA and CDR2 FQGNSA.

This chain uses TRBV6-5 with TRBJ2-1, with TRBD2 matching over 8 bases. Germline V gives CDR1 MNHEY, CDR2 SVGAGI. CDR3 length: 13 residues. J gave up 10 bases and V 6 bases, and 8 bases lay outside the gene matches. CDR3 in DNA: TGTGCCAGCAGCTCCATGGTAGCGGGGGAGCAGTTCTTC. Translated, it gives CASSSMVAGEQFF.

V is TRBV21-1 and J is TRBJ2-2; the table calls TRBD2, which could not be checked here. TRBV21-1 is flagged as a pseudogene. CDR3 length equals 16 residues. The CDR3 nucleotides read TGTGCCAGCAGCAAAGTAGAAAGCGAACCCACCGGGGAGCTGTTTTTT. As protein: CASSKVESEPTGELFF.

This clone was seen once. The gene calls are TRBV2 and TRBJ1-6; 7 bases match TRBD1. This CDR3 has 14 residues. Germline V CDR1 and CDR2: SNHLY, FYNNEI. V gave up 5 bases and J gave up 10 bases; unmatched junction bases: 8. For the CDR3, the DNA is TGTGCCAGCAGTCTCGACAGGGCAAGATCACCCCTCCACTTT. This sequence encodes CASSLDRARSPLHF.

For the CDR3, the DNA is TGTGCCAGCAGCTTAGCGCTGGGCACAGATACGCAGTATTTT. Residues: CASSLALGTDTQYF. The chain links TRBV7-2 to TRBJ2-3; D call uncertain. CDR3 size: 14 residues. Germline lookup yields CDR1 SGHTA and CDR2 FQGNSA. V lost 0 bases and J 1 base, leaving 5 bases between the germline ends.

The rearrangement uses TRBV4-1 and TRBJ2-5, with 10 bases fitting TRBD2. Unmatched junction bases numbered 2, after V lost 0 bases and J lost 4 bases. Germline V lookup: CDR1 MGHRA, CDR2 YSYEKL. This CDR3 region has 15 residues. CDR3 residues: CASSQEGTSVETQYF. CDR3 DNA: TGCGCCAGCAGCCAAGAGGGGACTAGCGTAGAGACCCAGTACTTC.

The V gene is TRBV2, the J gene TRBJ2-7; 9 bases map to TRBD1. The CDR3 is 15 amino acids. V was pared by 8 bases and J by 5 bases, with 13 bases of the junction left unmatched. Germline V gives CDR1 SNHLY, CDR2 FYNNEI. In DNA, the CDR3 is TGTGCCAGCCTAAAACCGGACAGGGGCATCAACGAGCAGTACTTC. Residues: CASLKPDRGINEQYF.

This rearrangement joins TRBV4-1 to TRBJ2-7; no definite D call. Trimming left V 3 bases short and J 5 bases short, with 17 bases between. CDR1 and CDR2 from the germline V gene are MGHRA and YSYEKL. The CDR3 length is 15 residues. The CDR3 loop is CASSQVWPRANEQYF. The DNA for the CDR3 is TGCGCCAGCAGCCAGGTCTGGCCTAGGGCTAACGAGCAGTACTTC.

This chain joins TRBV13 and TRBJ1-2; 10 bases match TRBD1. The CDR3 has 15 amino acids. Trimming took 5 bases from V and 6 from J; bases not matched to a gene: 9. Germline assignment: CDR1 PRHDT and CDR2 FYEKMQ (reference sequence). The CDR3 DNA reads TGTGCCAGCAGCCTCCAAAGGACAGGGGGAGATGGCTACACCTTC. Its protein is CASSLQRTGGDGYTF.

The J gene is TRBJ2-7, the V gene TRBV5-1; D perhaps matches TRBD2 (5 bases). The CDR3 covers 14 residues. The V gene lost 0 bases and the J gene lost 6 bases, with 13 bases spanning the gap. Germline V CDR1 and CDR2: SGHRS, YFSETQ. CDR3 sequence: CASSLVGEGSEQYF. CDR3 in DNA: TGCGCCAGCAGCTTGGTTGGTGAGGGATCCGAGCAGTACTTC.